This T cell receptor beta chain came from a study of blood T cell repertoires in COVID-19. Assay: immunoSEQ multiplex PCR; the TCRdb copy retains only in-frame clones and omits some. The sample has about 140,000 clones, approximately 87% seen once; the top ten hold about 4.3%. Unmatched junction bases numbered 5, after V lost 7 bases and J lost 1 base. CDR1 and CDR2 (germline): ENHRY, SYGVKD. The CDR3 consists of 15 residues. The sequenced sample consisted of peripheral blood. The chain uses TRBV10-3 and TRBJ2-2; 8 nucleotides agree with TRBD1. The sequence was obtained from a woman between 35 and 50 years old with acute or convalescent COVID-19. The DNA of the CDR3 is TGTGCCATCACCTCCGGGACAGGGAACACCGGGGAGCTGTTTTTT. As protein: CAITSGTGNTGELFF.